Sequencing of this TCR beta chain was carried out in a study of shared clonotypes between healthy human individuals. Findings and limits, study-wide: Relative to memory subsets, naive subsets generally showed larger estimated richness.

A word on this clone: Its antigen is not known.

Profiled with immunoSEQ multiplex PCR; TCRdb holds only in-frame clones, not every one. The sample records about 600,000 clones, almost 97% being singletons. The origin of this receptor is a young woman in good health. The sample comprised naive CD4+ T cells sorted from blood. Subset: CD45RA+ positively selected.

The CDR3 protein is CASSQDSNAGTQYF. The CDR3 coding sequence is TGCGCCAGCAGCCAAGATTCTAACGCGGGGACCCAGTACTTC. V is TRBV4-1 and J is TRBJ2-5; possible D gene TRBD2, 5 bases. V lost 0 bases to trimming and J lost 7 bases, with 12 bases between them. The CDR3 spans 14 residues. Germline V gene data show CDR1 as MGHRA and CDR2 as YSYEKL.